These 29 T cell receptor beta chains were sequenced from one sample in a study of cytomegalovirus exposure and HLA in healthy donors. The PCR used 60 Vbeta and 13 Jbeta primers. The protocol was immunoSEQ multiplex PCR, while the TCRdb copy is restricted to in-frame clones and leaves out a portion. The data show tens of thousands of clones, around 10% seen once. The sequenced material came from PBMCs. These receptors were taken from a man in his 60s in good health and CMV-seropositive.

The V and J genes are TRBV19 and TRBJ1-4, with 7 bases lining up with TRBD1. The CDR3 runs to 15 residues. The germline V gene encodes CDR1 LNHDA and CDR2 SQIVND (reference sequence). Trimming took 5 bases from V and 6 from J; bases not matched to a gene: 9. CDR3 amino acids: CASSPRQGEDEKLFF. The DNA of the CDR3 is TGTGCCAGTAGTCCTAGACAGGGCGAGGATGAAAAACTGTTTTTT.

The rearrangement joins TRBV7-6 to TRBJ2-3; TRBD2 agrees at 9 bases. Germline CDR1 SGHVS, CDR2 FNYEAQ. J lost 0 bases, V lost 5 bases, and 6 bases had no gene match. This CDR3 comprises 16 residues. The CDR3 coding sequence is TGTGCCAGCAGCCGTATAGCGGGAGTGAGCACAGATACGCAGTATTTT. Translating gives CASSRIAGVSTDTQYF. The full variable domain, its missing parts supplied by reference TRBV7-6 and TRBJ2-3, is GAGVSQSPRYKVTKRGQDVALRCDPISGHVSLYWYRQALGQGPEFLTYFNYEAQQDKSGLPNDRFSAERPEGSISTLTIQRTEQRDSAMYRCASSRIAGVSTDTQYFGPGTRLTVL.

The V call is TRBV10-3, the J call TRBJ1-1; tentative D call: TRBD1 (5 bases). The CDR3 sequence is 14 residues long. The ends were cut back, 4 bases at V and 1 base at J, with 10 bases in the middle. In germline, CDR1 is ENHRY, CDR2 SYGVKD. The CDR3 sequence: CAISGRGQNTEAFF. Written as DNA, the CDR3 is TGTGCCATCAGTGGAAGGGGTCAGAACACTGAAGCTTTCTTT.

This chain joins TRBV29-1 and TRBJ1-1, with D tentatively TRBD1 (6 bases). V was shortened by 7 bases and J by 3 bases, with 18 bases between the two germline ends. Germline V gene sequence: CDR1 SQVTM, CDR2 ANQGSEA. The CDR3 loop spans 14 amino acids. The CDR3 loop reads CSARGSLRDTEAFF. For the CDR3, the DNA is TGCAGCGCCAGGGGTTCCCTGAGGGACACTGAAGCTTTCTTT.

A few counts support this clone. This chain links TRBV4-1 with TRBJ2-1; TRBD2 agrees at 15 bases. The junction had 2 bases not matched to a gene; V was cut back by 3 bases and J by 8 bases. The V gene's germline CDR1 is MGHRA and CDR2 YSYEKL. This CDR3 has 15 residues. The CDR3 sequence is CASSHGLAGGYEQFF. CDR3 nucleotides: TGCGCCAGCAGCCACGGACTAGCGGGAGGGTATGAGCAGTTCTTC.

A few counts support this clone. This rearrangement joins TRBV6-5 to TRBJ2-5; D is unclear. In germline, CDR1 is MNHEY, CDR2 SVGAGI. V was cut by 0 bases and J by 5 bases, with 16 bases left in between. The length of the CDR3 is 16 residues. For the CDR3, the DNA is TGTGCCAGCAGTTACTCGATCCCGTGGGCCCAGGAGACCCAGTACTTC. Protein sequence: CASSYSIPWAQETQYF.

This chain joins TRBV10-3 and TRBJ2-7; 9 nucleotides line up with TRBD1. V dropped 4 bases and J dropped 3; count of bases not matched to a gene: 7. CDR1 and CDR2 from the germline V gene are ENHRY and SYGVKD. The CDR3 length is 15 residues. CDR3 in DNA: TGTGCCATCAGTGGGGACAGGGTAGGCCTCTACGAGCAGTACTTC. It translates to CAISGDRVGLYEQYF.

This clone came up a few times. This sequence joins TRBV6-6 and TRBJ1-1, with D unresolved. V was pared by 0 bases and J by 0 bases, with 5 bases between. Germline CDR1 MNHNY, CDR2 SVGAGI (reference sequence). The CDR3 consists of 14 residues. Here the CDR3 DNA reads TGTGCCAGCAGTTACTCGTCAGTGAACACTGAAGCTTTCTTT. This translates into CASSYSSVNTEAFF.

This clone was seen more than once but under ten times. This chain uses TRBV14 with TRBJ2-7, with a tentative D call TRBD1 (5 bases). Looked up from germline, CDR1 is SGHDN and CDR2 is FVKESK. V was clipped by 1 base and J by 0 bases, with 13 bases between them. The CDR3 is 16 residues long. DNA for the CDR3: TGTGCCAGCAGCCAAGCTAGTTGGGGCAGCTCCTACGAGCAGTACTTC. Protein sequence: CASSQASWGSSYEQYF.

This clone appeared a few times. One junction end does not reproduce the germline sequence, and a read error may be involved. For the CDR3, the DNA is TGCAGCGGAGCTAGCGGTTCCTACGGGCAGTACTTC. Protein: CSGASGSYGQYF. The J gene is TRBJ2-7, the V gene TRBV29-1; the match to TRBD2 covers 7 bases. The germline V gene encodes CDR1 SQVTM and CDR2 ANQGSEA. CDR3 length: 12 residues.

This clone has more than one count but fewer than ten. The rearrangement joins TRBV5-1 to TRBJ2-7, with D perhaps TRBD2 (6 bases). This CDR3 spans 15 amino acids. V lost 0 bases to trimming and J lost 2 bases, with 12 bases between them. Per the germline V gene, CDR1 is SGHRS and CDR2 is YFSETQ. CDR3 loop: CASSLDPGETYEQYF. CDR3 sequence (DNA): TGCGCCAGCAGCTTGGATCCGGGGGAAACCTACGAGCAGTACTTC.

This chain joins TRBV6-1 and TRBJ1-2; unclear D gene. This CDR3 has 14 amino acids. Germline CDR1 reads MNHNS; CDR2 reads SASEGT. The V end was cut by 7 bases, the J end by 2 bases, with 14 bases between. The CDR3 spells CASNYNGENYGYTF. CDR3 nucleotides: TGTGCCAGCAACTATAACGGCGAGAACTATGGCTACACCTTC.

This sequence joins TRBV5-4 and TRBJ1-1; D uncertain. Germline V gene sequence: CDR1 SGHNT, CDR2 YYREEE (reference sequence). The CDR3 is 16 amino acids. V shed 1 base and J shed 2 bases, with 15 bases lying between them. CDR3 nucleotides: TGTGCCAGCAGCTTGTCTGAATTAGCGGGAAACACTGAAGCTTTCTTT. It yields the protein CASSLSELAGNTEAFF.

The CDR3 nucleotides are TGCGCCAGCACCTCCGGGACTAGTGGGTACGAGCAGTACTTC. Protein sequence: CASTSGTSGYEQYF. The chain has TRBV5-1 and TRBJ2-7; TRBD2 matches at 8 bases. This CDR3 comprises 14 residues. CDR1 is SGHRS, CDR2 YFSETQ, per germline. The V gene end was trimmed by 6 bases and the J gene end by 4 bases; junction bases not matched to a gene: 9.

In this sample, this clone turned up a few times. This chain links TRBV7-2 with TRBJ2-6; TRBD2 matches at 8 bases. The CDR3 totals 19 residues. The junction had 8 bases not matched to a gene; V was cut back by 1 base and J by 0 bases. Per the germline V gene, CDR1 is SGHTA and CDR2 is FQGNSA. CDR3 amino acids: CASSLEWAGGPSGANVLTF. CDR3 DNA: TGTGCCAGCAGCTTAGAGTGGGCGGGAGGCCCCTCTGGGGCCAACGTCCTGACTTTC.

V usage is TRBV19 and J usage is TRBJ2-1, with D perhaps TRBD2 (5 bases). With 3 bases removed from V and 8 bases from J, the gap between germline ends came to 17 bases. The length of the CDR3 is 15 residues. Looked up from germline, CDR1 is LNHDA and CDR2 is SQIVND (reference sequence). The CDR3 coding sequence is TGTGCCAGTAGTATCATTCTAGCAAGCCTCGATGAGCAGTTCTTC. Amino acids: CASSIILASLDEQFF.

This clone showed up just a few times. The CDR3 DNA follows: TGTGCCAGCAGCTTTCAGGGGAACAATCAGCCCCAGCATTTT. It codes for CASSFQGNNQPQHF. The V call is TRBV7-2, the J call TRBJ1-5; TRBD1 might be the D (6 bases). The CDR3 length is 14 residues. The germline V gene encodes CDR1 SGHTA and CDR2 FQGNSA. V shed 3 bases and J shed 3 bases, with 9 bases lying between them.

This clone was observed a few times. This sequence joins TRBV19 and TRBJ1-5, with a weak D call TRBD1 (5 bases). The germline CDR1 and CDR2 sequences are LNHDA and SQIVND (reference sequence). The CDR3 loop spans 14 amino acids. Trimming took 5 bases from V and 6 from J, leaving 14 bases between them. CDR3 region: CASSVPGLIQPQHF. The CDR3 region has the DNA TGTGCCAGTAGTGTCCCGGGACTTATTCAGCCCCAGCATTTT.

The chain joins TRBV30 to TRBJ1-2; weak D call: TRBD1 (5 bases). From germline, CDR1 is GTSNPN and CDR2 SVGIG (reference sequence). Trimming removed 3 bases from V and 5 bases from J, with 7 bases in between. The CDR3 is 11 amino acids. Here the CDR3 reads CAWSGGYGYTF. CDR3 nucleotide sequence: TGTGCCTGGAGCGGGGGGTATGGCTACACCTTC.

This clone was found a few times. This chain uses TRBV30 with TRBJ1-6; D not certain. Deletions cut 0 bases from V and 7 bases from J, with 13 bases between. CDR3 size: 15 residues. Germline V gene lookup returns CDR1 GTSNPN and CDR2 SVGIG (reference sequence). The CDR3 spells CAWSVRGSQNSPLHF. For the CDR3, the DNA is TGTGCCTGGAGTGTAAGAGGGTCACAAAATTCACCCCTCCACTTT.

This clone was detected a few times. The CDR3 reads CAISESTDIYGYTF. As DNA, the CDR3 is TGTGCCATCAGTGAGAGTACAGACATTTATGGCTACACCTTC. V usage is TRBV10-3 and J usage is TRBJ1-2; D gene unclear. The length of the CDR3 is 14 residues. Germline CDR1 reads ENHRY; CDR2 reads SYGVKD. The V and J ends lost 2 bases and 5 bases respectively, with 12 bases between them.

This clone was counted between two and nine times. V usage is TRBV18 and J usage is TRBJ2-3, with a possible D match to TRBD2 (6 bases). The germline V gene encodes CDR1 KGHSH and CDR2 LQKENI. The CDR3 is made up of 17 amino acids. Trimming pared 2 bases from V and 2 bases from J, leaving 17 bases between. The CDR3, as DNA: TGTGCCAGCTCACCAAGCCAGGGTGGGGGACTCACAGATACGCAGTATTTT. Protein: CASSPSQGGGLTDTQYF.

In its sample, this clone was seen once. This rearrangement joins TRBV19 to TRBJ1-4; no clear D gene. CDR1 and CDR2 (germline): LNHDA, SQIVND (reference sequence). The V and J ends lost 4 bases and 6 bases respectively, with 15 bases between them. The CDR3 sequence is 15 residues long. The CDR3 is CASSRSRSGDEKLFF. The CDR3 nucleotides read TGTGCCAGTAGTAGATCTAGGTCCGGGGATGAAAAACTGTTTTTT. Looking up the rest from reference TRBV19 and TRBJ1-4 gives the full variable domain: DGGITQSPKYLFRKEGQNVTLSCEQNLNHDAMYWYRQDPGQGLRLIYYSQIVNDFQKGDIAEGYSVSREKKESFPLTVTSAQKNPTAFYLCASSRSRSGDEKLFFGSGTQLSVL.

A word on this clone: Other DNA sequences in the same sample also yield this CDR3. This sequence joins TRBV7-3 and TRBJ2-7, with 8 bases aligning to TRBD2. With V trimmed by 5 bases and J by 11 bases, 11 bases remained unmatched. CDR1 and CDR2 (germline): SGHTA, FQGTGA. CDR3 length: 13 amino acids. The CDR3 here is CASSDAGGQKKYF. The CDR3 nucleotides read TGTGCCAGCAGCGACGCGGGGGGCCAGAAGAAGTACTTC.

This clone was picked up a small number of times. This rearrangement joins TRBV11-2 to TRBJ2-3; possibly TRBD1 for D (5 bases). This CDR3 contains 14 residues. Trimming cost V 5 bases and J 6 bases, with 15 bases left between them. The germline CDR1 and CDR2 sequences are SGHAT and FQNNGV. The CDR3 sequence is CASSAFQGRDTQYF. CDR3 nucleotides: TGTGCCAGCAGCGCCTTCCAGGGTAGGGATACGCAGTATTTT.

This chain links TRBV5-6 with TRBJ2-3; D unresolved. The germline V gene encodes CDR1 SGHDT and CDR2 YYEEEE. The CDR3 extends over 13 amino acids. V gave up 2 bases and J gave up 2 bases, with 6 bases separating them. CDR3 protein: CASSFPPTDTQYF. The CDR3 region has the DNA TGTGCCAGCAGCTTCCCTCCCACAGATACGCAGTATTTT.

This rearrangement joins TRBV19 to TRBJ1-3, with TRBD1 identical over 7 bases. Germline V gene data show CDR1 as LNHDA and CDR2 as SQIVND (reference sequence). The CDR3 has 14 amino acids. J lost 4 bases, V lost 7 bases, and 7 bases had no gene match. CDR3 sequence reads: CASIPDRDGNTIYF. For the CDR3, the DNA is TGTGCCAGTATTCCAGACAGGGACGGAAACACCATATATTTT.

The V and J genes are TRBV6-5 and TRBJ2-1; D possibly corresponds to TRBD2 (5 bases). The germline CDR1 and CDR2 sequences are MNHEY and SVGAGI. CDR3 size: 14 residues. Trimming took off 4 bases at V and 3 bases at J, with 10 bases between the two ends. CDR3 DNA sequence: TGTGCCAGCAGTTTGGACTTACTCTACAATGAGCAGTTCTTC. Residues: CASSLDLLYNEQFF.

This clone has just a few counts. The chain carries TRBV4-2 and TRBJ1-5; unclear D gene. Trimming removed 3 bases at V and 6 bases at J, with 18 bases between. CDR3 length equals 16 residues. Per the germline V gene, CDR1 is LGHNA and CDR2 is YNFKEQ. CDR3: CASSQEDGLSSQPQHF. The CDR3 region has the DNA TGTGCCAGCAGCCAGGAAGACGGACTAAGTTCTCAGCCCCAGCATTTT.